This T cell receptor beta chain was sequenced for a study of blood T cell repertoires in COVID-19. Study-wide context: Sources were T cells, B-cell-depleted T cells, or PBMCs; the material itself was cDNA or gDNA.

Original data processing: Reference gene primer amplification in the assay estimated nucleated cell counts. Data came from immunoSEQ multiplex PCR; TCRdb stores just in-frame clones and leaves some out. The V and J calls and clone size come from that table; D and trimming were worked out from the DNA. The table lists 200,000 to 300,000 clones, about 90% of them singletons. Trimming shortened V by 6 bases and J by 1 base, and 11 bases separated the two germline ends. The CDR3 contains 14 residues. In germline, CDR1 is ENHRY, CDR2 SYGVKD. The rearrangement uses TRBV10-3 and TRBJ2-3, with a possible D match to TRBD1 (6 bases). Sequencing was carried out using peripheral blood. The sequence came from a woman in her 40s who had recovered from COVID-19. The CDR3 spells CAISARQGTDTQYF. DNA for the CDR3: TGTGCCATCAGCGCCCGACAGGGCACAGATACGCAGTATTTT.